The 18 T cell receptor beta chains given below trace back to one sample, sequenced in a study of post-analysis software for immune sequencing data. The TCR beta cDNA libraries carried unique molecular identifiers. MiXCR, run by TCRdb on the PCR reads, gives a single entry per CDR3 protein. The table includes around 710,000 distinct CDR3 sequences, more than 45% detected once. General study findings and limits: A handful of TRBV segments were more frequent in patients than controls; TRBV5-6, TRBV5-1 and TRBV20-1 belonged to this group.

Antigens for these TCRs are unknown. The material sequenced was blood. The receptors shown here come from a girl between 5 and 17 years old with multiple sclerosis.

The V and J genes are TRBV20-1 and TRBJ2-3, with 8 nucleotides matching TRBD2. Unmatched junction bases numbered 14, after V lost 6 bases and J lost 6 bases. Germline V gene data show CDR1 as DFQATT and CDR2 as SNEGSKA (reference sequence). CDR3 length: 15 residues. This CDR3 reads CSASPQRGIDDTQYF. In DNA form, the CDR3 reads TGCAGTGCCAGCCCCCAGCGGGGGATCGATGATACGCAGTATTTT.

This chain joins TRBV24-1 and TRBJ1-2; TRBD1 matches at 9 bases. CDR1 and CDR2 from the germline V gene are KGHDR and SFDVKD. This CDR3 is 15 amino acids long. V dropped 3 bases and J dropped 6; count of bases not matched to a gene: 7. CDR3 DNA: TGTGCCACCAGTGATACCCGACAGGGGGTCCATGGCTACACCTTC. As protein: CATSDTRQGVHGYTF.

J is TRBJ1-2 and V is TRBV9; a possible D gene is TRBD1 (6 bases). This CDR3 region has 14 residues. V was pared by 3 bases and J by 3 bases, with 12 bases between. Germline V CDR1 and CDR2: SGDLS, YYNGEE. CDR3 nucleotides: TGTGCCAGCAGCGGCGGGGGGCATCACTATGGCTACACCTTC. Its protein product is CASSGGGHHYGYTF.

Regarding this clonotype: At one of its ends the junction is not consistent with the germline gene, which may arise from a read error. The V call is TRBV12-3 or TRBV12-4, the J call TRBJ1-4, with D maybe TRBD1 (6 bases). The CDR3 length is 14 residues. The CDR3 DNA reads TGTACCAGCAGCCGAGGACAGTCTAATGAAAAACTGTTTTTT. Its protein product is CTSSRGQSNEKLFF.

This clonotype was picked up a small number of times. The chain couples TRBV20-1 to TRBJ2-7; D is unclear. TRBJ2-5 explains the end of the DNA better; the J call may be wrong. Germline assignment: CDR1 DFQATT and CDR2 SNEGSKA (reference sequence). The CDR3 is made up of 16 amino acids. CDR3 sequence (DNA): TGCAGTGCTAGAGCAAGAGTAGTGGAGTTGGGGGAGACCCAGTACTTC. Protein sequence: CSARARVVELGETQYF.

This clonotype was counted between two and nine times. This chain uses TRBV27 with TRBJ1-2; D may be TRBD1 (5 bases). V was shortened by 0 bases and J by 0 bases, with 23 bases between the two germline ends. This CDR3 is built from 20 residues. The germline CDR1 and CDR2 sequences are MNHEY and SMNVEV (reference sequence). The CDR3 bases are TGTGCCAGCAGTTTATCCCAGCCCCTGACACGCCTGGGGCCTAACTATGGCTACACCTTC. This sequence encodes CASSLSQPLTRLGPNYGYTF.

This sequence joins TRBV30 and TRBJ2-7; D gene uncertain. Trimming removed 2 bases at V and 5 bases at J, with 10 bases between. The germline V gene has CDR1 GTSNPN and CDR2 SVGIG (reference sequence). The CDR3 is 12 residues long. DNA of the CDR3: TGTGCCTGGAGTATGAACCCCCACGAGCAGTACTTC. Protein: CAWSMNPHEQYF.

This clonotype was seen a handful of times. The J gene is TRBJ2-7, the V gene TRBV3-1; 7 nucleotides line up with TRBD1. Germline CDR1 reads LGHDT; CDR2 reads YNNKEL (reference sequence). The CDR3 contains 14 residues. The V and J ends lost 6 bases and 0 bases, in that order; junction bases with no gene match: 5. The CDR3 nucleotides are TGTGCCAGCAGAGGGACAGAGAGCTCCTACGAGCAGTACTTC. Translating gives CASRGTESSYEQYF.

This clonotype was observed once. The chain recombines TRBV6-2 or TRBV6-3 with TRBJ1-1; D gene unclear. The V end lost 4 bases, the J end lost 2 bases, and 14 bases lay between the germline ends. Germline lookup yields CDR1 MNHEY and CDR2 SVGEGT. The CDR3 spans 15 residues. In DNA, the CDR3 is TGTGCCAGCAGTTCCCGACGGGAAGACAACACTGAAGCTTTCTTT. Its protein product is CASSSRREDNTEAFF.

This clonotype was detected once. J is TRBJ2-1 and V is TRBV29-1; D is uncertain. This CDR3 spans 11 amino acids. CDR1 is SQVTM, CDR2 ANQGSEA, per germline. Trimming took 8 bases from V and 10 from J, leaving 15 bases between them. The CDR3 reads CSKRLGIEQFF. DNA for the CDR3: TGCAGCAAAAGATTGGGGATCGAGCAGTTCTTC.

The chain recombines TRBV6-5 with TRBJ2-7; 8 bases agree with TRBD2. Germline V gene sequence: CDR1 MNHEY, CDR2 SVGAGI. The V and J ends lost 5 bases and 6 bases, in that order; junction bases with no gene match: 18. The CDR3 consists of 17 residues. The CDR3 DNA reads TGTGCCAGCAGTCGGACTAGCTGGTCGGGCCCCCGTGGCGAGCAGTACTTC. Its protein is CASSRTSWSGPRGEQYF.

This chain connects TRBV6-5 to TRBJ1-5, with unresolved D. Looked up from germline, CDR1 is MNHEY and CDR2 is SVGAGI. Trimming shortened V by 7 bases and J by 4 bases, and 17 bases separated the two germline ends. The CDR3 totals 15 residues. Written as DNA, the CDR3 is TGTGCCAGCACCGATCGTTGGGGAGGAAATCAGCCCCAGCATTTT. Its protein is CASTDRWGGNQPQHF.

Only a few counts were recorded for this clonotype. The chain joins TRBV28 to TRBJ2-1; TRBD1 agrees at 9 bases. Germline CDR1 and CDR2: MDHEN and SYDVKM. This CDR3 contains 12 residues. V dropped 10 bases and J dropped 5; count of bases not matched to a gene: 3. The CDR3 DNA sequence: TGTGCCATCTGGGACAGGGACAATGAGCAGTTCTTC. This codes for CAIWDRDNEQFF.

The V call is TRBV5-1, the J call TRBJ2-3; 8 nucleotides match TRBD2. Germline trimming cut 0 bases from V and 0 bases from J; bases unmatched to any gene: 3. Germline CDR1 is SGHRS and CDR2 is YFSETQ. There are 16 residues in the CDR3. The CDR3 reads CASSLEAGGSTDTQYF. For the CDR3, the DNA is TGCGCCAGCAGCTTGGAGGCGGGAGGCAGCACAGATACGCAGTATTTT.

This clonotype was observed a handful of times. This rearrangement joins TRBV7-3 to TRBJ2-3, with D perhaps matching TRBD2 (5 bases). The length of the CDR3 is 14 residues. V lost 5 bases and J lost 0, with 9 bases in between. Germline CDR1 reads SGHTA; CDR2 reads FQGTGA. DNA for the CDR3: TGTGCCAGCAGCGCCAGGAGGAGCACAGATACGCAGTATTTT. Translating it yields CASSARRSTDTQYF.

The rearrangement links TRBV29-1 to TRBJ1-1; D ambiguous. The CDR3 covers 13 residues. Germline assignment: CDR1 SQVTM and CDR2 ANQGSEA. V dropped 4 bases and J dropped 6 bases, with 15 bases sitting between them. CDR3 DNA sequence: TGCAGCGTTGTTCCCGGGCCGCGGCCTGAAGCTTTCTTT. It yields the protein CSVVPGPRPEAFF.

In this sample, this clonotype turned up a few times. The chain uses TRBV25-1 and TRBJ2-7; D gene unclear. There are 14 residues in the CDR3. The V gene lost 7 bases and the J gene lost 10 bases, with 23 bases spanning the gap. Germline V gene sequence: CDR1 MGHDK, CDR2 SYGVNS. The chain's CDR3 is CASISPTQTISQYF. In DNA, the CDR3 is TGTGCCAGCATATCCCCAACCCAAACCATCTCCCAGTACTTC.

The gene calls are TRBV20-1 and TRBJ2-7; 8 bases line up with TRBD1. The CDR3 has 12 residues. CDR1 DFQATT and CDR2 SNEGSKA come from the germline V gene (reference sequence). V trimming: 5 bases; J trimming: 4 bases; junction bases outside the gene matches: 4. CDR3 residues: CSAADRVYEQYF. DNA of the CDR3: TGCAGTGCTGCGGACAGGGTATACGAGCAGTACTTC.